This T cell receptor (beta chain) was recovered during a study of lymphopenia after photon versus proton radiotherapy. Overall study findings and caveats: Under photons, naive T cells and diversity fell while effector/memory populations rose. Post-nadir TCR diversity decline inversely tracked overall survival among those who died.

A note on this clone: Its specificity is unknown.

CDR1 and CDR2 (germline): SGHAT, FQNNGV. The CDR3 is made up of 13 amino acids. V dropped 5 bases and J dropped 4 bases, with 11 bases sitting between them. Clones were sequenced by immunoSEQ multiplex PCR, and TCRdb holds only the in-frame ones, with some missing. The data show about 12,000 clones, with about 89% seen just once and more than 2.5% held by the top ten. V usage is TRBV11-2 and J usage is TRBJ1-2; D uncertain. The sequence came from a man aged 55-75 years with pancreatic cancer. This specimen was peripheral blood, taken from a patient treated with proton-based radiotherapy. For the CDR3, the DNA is TGTGCCAGCAGCCCAGACGGGCTCTATGGCTACACCTTC. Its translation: CASSPDGLYGYTF.